The TCR beta chain described here comes from a study of T cell responses to AZD1222 COVID-19 vaccine. Whole-study results and caveats: The study identified only a handful of AZD1222 recipients as seropositive at baseline. At 160-218 and 743-854, vaccine-associated CD4 TCRs were dominant, and they spanned spike. Spike-specific TCR breadth and depth were elevated following two AZD1222 doses.

In regard to this clone: Antigen specificity is unknown.

The V segment lost 4 bases and the J segment 5 bases; nucleotides outside the gene matches: 8. Germline-derived CDR1 and CDR2 are SGHDT and YYEEEE. The CDR3 consists of 14 residues. Profiling relied on immunoSEQ multiplex PCR, and the TCRdb table lists in-frame clones only, not all of them. The sample consists of some 120,000 clones, 80% to 90% of them appearing once. The chain recombines TRBV5-6 with TRBJ1-1, with TRBD1 matching 7 bases. The clonotype was recovered from an adult in good health. Sample: peripheral blood, taken on day 0 of AZD1222 vaccination. The CDR3 nucleotides are TGTGCCAGCAGCCGCCCAGGGGGTTGGACTGAAGCTTTCTTT. Its protein is CASSRPGGWTEAFF.